Listed below are T cell receptor beta chains from one sample, sequenced in a study of shared clonotypes between healthy human individuals. Using immunoSEQ multiplex PCR, the repertoire was profiled, and TCRdb retains in-frame clones only, with some absent. The table has some 1,100,000 clones, roughly 74% seen once. What was sequenced was memory CD4+ T cells from PBMCs. Source of these receptors: a young man in good health. Some clones in this sample may be carry-over from other donors' samples. Both conserved end residues are part of each CDR3. The D gene is left open where the match is weak. For some rows the clone size is stated as once, few or many, or as a class when expanded; others skip it.

V	D	size	J	CDR3	DNA
TRBV7-9	-	few	TRBJ1-5	CASSLGSQPQHF	TGTGCCAGCAGCTTGGGGAGTCAGCCCCAGCATTTT
TRBV11-2	-	few	TRBJ2-7	CASSPTASSYEQYF	TGTGCCAGCAGCCCAACGGCTAGCTCCTACGAGCAGTACTTC
TRBV6-6	-	-	TRBJ2-7	CASSSHSGYEQYF	TGTGCCAGCAGTTCCCATAGCGGATACGAGCAGTACTTC
TRBV9	-	-	TRBJ1-3	CASSVGTGSGNTIYF	TGTGCCAGCAGCGTAGGGACGGGCTCTGGAAACACCATATATTTT
TRBV28	-	-	TRBJ1-3	CASTPGGTIGNTIYF	TGTGCCAGCACCCCGGGGGGGACAATCGGAAACACCATATATTTT
TRBV28	-	-	TRBJ2-7	CASSSPGLGTSYEQYF	TGTGCCAGCAGTTCTCCGGGGTTGGGGACCTCCTACGAGCAGTACTTC
TRBV7-2	-	few	TRBJ2-1	CASSFDLAEQFF	TGTGCCAGCAGCTTTGACTTAGCTGAGCAGTTCTTC
TRBV19	TRBD1	-	TRBJ1-4	CASSPSGGATNEKLFF	TGTGCCAGTAGTCCGTCAGGGGGGGCAACTAATGAAAAACTGTTTTTT
TRBV28	TRBD2	-	TRBJ2-3	CASSTGLAGTNSGTDTQYF	TGTGCCAGCAGCACGGGACTAGCGGGGACTAATTCGGGCACAGATACGCAGTATTTT
TRBV30	-	-	TRBJ1-2	CAWRALGFNYGYTF	TGTGCCTGGAGAGCCCTAGGCTTCAACTATGGCTACACCTTC
TRBV9	TRBD2	-	TRBJ2-1	CASSNRGDGEQFF	TGTGCCAGCAGCAACCGGGGGGACGGTGAGCAGTTCTTC
TRBV4-3	TRBD2	once	TRBJ2-1	CASSQVVGVSGDNEQFF	TGCGCCAGCAGCCAAGTGGTGGGGGTTAGCGGGGACAATGAGCAGTTCTTC
TRBV29-1	-	-	TRBJ1-4	CSVLEVATNEKLFF	TGCAGCGTCCTAGAAGTTGCAACTAATGAAAAACTGTTTTTT
TRBV4-1	-	-	TRBJ2-7	CASSRQGAASGTYEQYF	TGCGCCAGCAGCCGACAGGGGGCGGCTAGCGGGACCTACGAGCAGTACTTC
TRBV4-2	TRBD2	-	TRBJ2-7	CASSQVLASGPYEQYF	TGTGCCAGCAGCCAAGTACTCGCTAGCGGGCCCTACGAGCAGTACTTC
TRBV27	-	-	TRBJ1-2	CASSPGWGGGYTF	TGTGCCAGCAGTCCGGGATGGGGAGGTGGCTACACCTTC
TRBV27	-	-	TRBJ1-2	CASGTPAARGYTF	TGTGCCAGCGGGACGCCAGCCGCTAGGGGCTACACCTTC
TRBV5-1	-	many	TRBJ1-1	CASSRIGVNTEAFF	TGCGCCAGCAGCCGAATCGGAGTGAACACTGAAGCTTTCTTT
TRBV4-1	-	-	TRBJ1-4	CASSRGLPATNEKLFF	TGCGCCAGCAGCCGCGGTCTCCCCGCAACTAATGAAAAACTGTTTTTT
TRBV18	TRBD2	-	TRBJ2-1	CASSQGLAGNEQFF	TGTGCCAGCTCACAGGGACTAGCGGGCAATGAGCAGTTCTTC
TRBV7-2	-	-	TRBJ1-1	CASSLSPPGQSTEAFF	TGTGCCAGCAGCTTATCCCCGCCCGGACAGTCCACTGAAGCTTTCTTT
TRBV5-1	-	-	TRBJ1-1	CASSLNPVNTEAFF	TGCGCCAGCAGCTTGAACCCAGTGAACACTGAAGCTTTCTTT
TRBV2	-	-	TRBJ2-5	CASLLSPLMETQYF	TGTGCCAGCCTCCTGTCCCCGCTCATGGAGACCCAGTACTTC
TRBV9	TRBD1	-	TRBJ2-1	CASSTWDRENEQFF	TGTGCCAGCAGCACCTGGGACAGGGAAAATGAGCAGTTCTTC
TRBV5-1	-	-	TRBJ1-1	CASSLEATMNTEAFF	TGCGCCAGCAGCTTGGAAGCCACCATGAACACTGAAGCTTTCTTT
TRBV28	TRBD1	-	TRBJ1-5	CASRPGQSNQPQHF	TGTGCCAGCAGACCGGGACAGTCAAATCAGCCCCAGCATTTT
TRBV28	TRBD1	-	TRBJ1-2	CASTRTGRAQAGYTF	TGTGCCAGCACCCGGACAGGGCGCGCCCAGGCTGGCTACACCTTC
TRBV6-5	-	-	TRBJ1-1	CASSYPGRIAFF	TGTGCCAGCAGTTACCCGGGACGAATAGCTTTCTTT
TRBV5-1	-	-	TRBJ2-1	CASSPPEAGPSHEQFF	TGCGCCAGCAGCCCCCCGGAGGCGGGACCTTCCCATGAGCAGTTCTTC
TRBV6-5	-	few	TRBJ2-5	CASSRRQRSQETQYF	TGTGCCAGCAGCCGCCGACAGCGCTCCCAAGAGACCCAGTACTTC
TRBV5-5	-	-	TRBJ2-1	CASSFQGGNYNEQFF	TGTGCCAGCAGCTTCCAGGGCGGTAATTACAATGAGCAGTTCTTC
TRBV30	-	-	TRBJ2-3	CAWSLPPGPDTQYF	TGTGCCTGGAGCCTCCCCCCCGGCCCAGATACGCAGTATTTT
TRBV30	-	few	TRBJ1-1	CAWSGRAEAFF	TGTGCCTGGAGCGGTCGCGCTGAAGCTTTCTTT
TRBV4-1	-	-	TRBJ2-7	CASSQEGHGGSYEQYF	TGCGCCAGCAGCCAAGAGGGGCATGGTGGGTCCTACGAGCAGTACTTC
TRBV28	-	-	TRBJ2-2	CASSLGGATGELFF	TGTGCCAGCAGTTTGGGGGGGGCCACCGGGGAGCTGTTTTTT